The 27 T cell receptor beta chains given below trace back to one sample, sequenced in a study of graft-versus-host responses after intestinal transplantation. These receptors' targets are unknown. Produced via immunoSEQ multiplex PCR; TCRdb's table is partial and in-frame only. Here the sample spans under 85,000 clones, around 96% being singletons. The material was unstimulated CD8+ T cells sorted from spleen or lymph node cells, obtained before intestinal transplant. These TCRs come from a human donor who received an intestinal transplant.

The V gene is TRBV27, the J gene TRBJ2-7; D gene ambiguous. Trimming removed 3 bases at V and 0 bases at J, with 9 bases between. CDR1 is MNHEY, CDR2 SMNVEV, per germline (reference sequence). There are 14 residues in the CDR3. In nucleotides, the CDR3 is TGTGCCAGCAGTTTCGGGCAGCTCTCCTACGAGCAGTACTTC. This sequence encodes CASSFGQLSYEQYF.

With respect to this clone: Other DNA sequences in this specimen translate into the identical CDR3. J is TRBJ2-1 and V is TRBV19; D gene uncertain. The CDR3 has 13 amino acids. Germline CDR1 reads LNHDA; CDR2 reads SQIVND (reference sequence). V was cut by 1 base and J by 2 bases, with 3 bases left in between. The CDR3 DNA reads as TGTGCCAGTAGTATAGGGACCTACAATGAGCAGTTCTTC. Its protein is CASSIGTYNEQFF.

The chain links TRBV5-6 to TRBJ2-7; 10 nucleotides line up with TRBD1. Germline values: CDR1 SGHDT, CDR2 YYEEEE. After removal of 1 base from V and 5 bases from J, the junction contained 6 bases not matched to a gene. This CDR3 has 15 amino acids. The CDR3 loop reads CASSLRQGAFDEQYF. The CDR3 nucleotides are TGTGCCAGCAGCTTGCGACAGGGGGCTTTCGACGAGCAGTACTTC.

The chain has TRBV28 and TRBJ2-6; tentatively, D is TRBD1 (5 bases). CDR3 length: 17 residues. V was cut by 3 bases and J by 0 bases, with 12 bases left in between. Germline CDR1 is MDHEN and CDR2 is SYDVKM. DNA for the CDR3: TGTGCCAGCAGTTTTGAAGGGGCCGCCTCTGGGGCCAACGTCCTGACTTTC. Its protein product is CASSFEGAASGANVLTF.

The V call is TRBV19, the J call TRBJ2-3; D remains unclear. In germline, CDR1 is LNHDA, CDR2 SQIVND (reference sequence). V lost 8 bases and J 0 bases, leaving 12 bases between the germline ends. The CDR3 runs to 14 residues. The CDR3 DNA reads TGTGCCAGTGCAGAGGCGTTTAGCACAGATACGCAGTATTTT. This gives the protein CASAEAFSTDTQYF.

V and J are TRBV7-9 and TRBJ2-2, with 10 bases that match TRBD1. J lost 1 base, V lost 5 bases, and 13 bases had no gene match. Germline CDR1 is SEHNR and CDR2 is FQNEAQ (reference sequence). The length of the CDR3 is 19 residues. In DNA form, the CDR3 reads TGTGCCAGCAGCGATCGACAGGGGGCGATCCTCCAGAACACCGGGGAGCTGTTTTTT. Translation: CASSDRQGAILQNTGELFF.

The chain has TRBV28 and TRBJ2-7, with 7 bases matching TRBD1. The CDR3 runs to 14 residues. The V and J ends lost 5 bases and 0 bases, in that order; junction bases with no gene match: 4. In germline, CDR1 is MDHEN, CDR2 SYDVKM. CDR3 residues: CASSPGQVSYEQYF. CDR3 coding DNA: TGTGCCAGCAGTCCCGGACAGGTCTCCTACGAGCAGTACTTC.

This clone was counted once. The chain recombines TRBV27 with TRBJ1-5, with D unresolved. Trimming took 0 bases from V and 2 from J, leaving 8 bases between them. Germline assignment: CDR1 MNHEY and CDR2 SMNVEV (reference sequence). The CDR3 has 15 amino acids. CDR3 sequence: CASSLSRDGNQPQHF. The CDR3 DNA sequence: TGTGCCAGCAGTTTATCGCGGGATGGCAATCAGCCCCAGCATTTT.

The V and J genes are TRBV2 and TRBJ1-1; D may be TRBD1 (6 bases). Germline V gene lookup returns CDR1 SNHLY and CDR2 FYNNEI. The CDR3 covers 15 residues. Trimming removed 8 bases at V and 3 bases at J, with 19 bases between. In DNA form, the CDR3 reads TGTGCCAGCCCGAGGGGGGAAAATGGGGACACTGAAGCTTTCTTT. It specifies CASPRGENGDTEAFF.

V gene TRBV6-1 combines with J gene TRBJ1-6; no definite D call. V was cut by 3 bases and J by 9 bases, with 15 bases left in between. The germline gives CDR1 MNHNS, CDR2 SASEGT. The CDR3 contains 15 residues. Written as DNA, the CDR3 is TGTGCCAGCAGTGATAGCCCGGACCGGGTTTCACCCCTCCACTTT. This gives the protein CASSDSPDRVSPLHF.

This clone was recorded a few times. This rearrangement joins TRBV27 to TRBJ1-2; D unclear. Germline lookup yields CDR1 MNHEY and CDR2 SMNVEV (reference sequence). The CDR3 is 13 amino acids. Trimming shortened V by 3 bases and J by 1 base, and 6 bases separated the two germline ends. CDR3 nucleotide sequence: TGTGCCAGCAGTTTCGGAAGTAACTATGGCTACACCTTC. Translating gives CASSFGSNYGYTF.

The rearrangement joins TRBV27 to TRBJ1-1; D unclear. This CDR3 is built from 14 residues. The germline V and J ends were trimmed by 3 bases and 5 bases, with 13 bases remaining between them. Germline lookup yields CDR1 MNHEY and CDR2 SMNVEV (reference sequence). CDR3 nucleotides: TGTGCCAGCAGTTTCCGGCAGGAGGATACTGAAGCTTTCTTT. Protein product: CASSFRQEDTEAFF.

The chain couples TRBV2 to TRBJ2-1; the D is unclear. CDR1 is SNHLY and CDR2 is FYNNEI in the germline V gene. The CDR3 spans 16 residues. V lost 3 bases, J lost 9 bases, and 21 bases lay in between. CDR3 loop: CASSDGYGPLFFEQFF. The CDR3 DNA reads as TGTGCCAGCAGTGACGGATACGGACCACTTTTTTTTGAGCAGTTCTTC.

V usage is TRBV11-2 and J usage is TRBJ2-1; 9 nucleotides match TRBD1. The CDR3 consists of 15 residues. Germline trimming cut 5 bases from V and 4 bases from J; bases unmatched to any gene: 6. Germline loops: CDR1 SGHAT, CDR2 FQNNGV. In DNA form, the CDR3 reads TGTGCCAGCAGCGGGACAGGGATTGGATACAATGAGCAGTTCTTC. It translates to CASSGTGIGYNEQFF.

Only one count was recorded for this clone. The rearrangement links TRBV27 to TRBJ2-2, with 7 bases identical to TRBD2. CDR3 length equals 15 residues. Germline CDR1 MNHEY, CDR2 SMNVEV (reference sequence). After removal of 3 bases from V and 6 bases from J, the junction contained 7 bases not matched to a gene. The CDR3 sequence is CASSLLRESPGELFF. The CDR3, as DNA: TGTGCCAGCAGTTTGTTGCGGGAGTCTCCCGGGGAGCTGTTTTTT.

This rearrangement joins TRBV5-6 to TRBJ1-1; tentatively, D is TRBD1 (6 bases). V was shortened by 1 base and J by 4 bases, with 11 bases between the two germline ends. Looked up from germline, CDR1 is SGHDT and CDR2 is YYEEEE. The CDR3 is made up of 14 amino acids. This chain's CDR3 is CASSLSWGATEAFF. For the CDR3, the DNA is TGTGCCAGCAGCTTGAGTTGGGGGGCCACTGAAGCTTTCTTT.

The chain's CDR3 is CSVEDFRPGPRYGYTF. CDR3 nucleotides: TGCAGCGTTGAAGACTTCCGGCCAGGCCCAAGGTATGGCTACACCTTC. The chain combines TRBV29-1 with TRBJ1-2, with no clear D. The V end was cut by 0 bases, the J end by 5 bases, with 19 bases between. The CDR3 sequence is 16 residues long. Germline V CDR1 and CDR2: SQVTM, ANQGSEA.

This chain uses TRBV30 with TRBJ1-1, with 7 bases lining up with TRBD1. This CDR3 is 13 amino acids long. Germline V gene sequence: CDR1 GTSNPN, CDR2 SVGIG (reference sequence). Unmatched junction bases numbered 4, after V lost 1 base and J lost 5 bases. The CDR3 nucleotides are TGTGCCTGGAGTGAACAGGGGAGGACTGAAGCTTTCTTT. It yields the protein CAWSEQGRTEAFF.

The CDR3 loop is CASSSVDRGPNTGELFF. CDR3 DNA: TGTGCCAGCAGCTCCGTAGATAGGGGACCGAACACCGGGGAGCTGTTTTTT. The chain has TRBV5-6 and TRBJ2-2, with D possibly called TRBD1 or TRBD2 (5 bases each). Between the trimmed V and J ends, which lost 3 bases and 0 bases, there was a span of 15 bases. Germline assignment: CDR1 SGHDT and CDR2 YYEEEE. The CDR3 spans 17 residues. Full variable domain (remainder filled in from reference TRBV5-6 and TRBJ2-2): DAGVTQSPTHLIKTRGQQVTLRCSPKSGHDTVSWYQQALGQGPQFIFQYYEEEERQRGNFPDRFSGHQFPNYSSELNVNALLLGDSALYLCASSSVDRGPNTGELFFGEGSRLTVL.

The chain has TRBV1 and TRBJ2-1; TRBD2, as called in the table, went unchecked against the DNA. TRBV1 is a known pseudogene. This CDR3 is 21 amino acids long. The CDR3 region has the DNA TGCACCAGCAGCCCCTCAAGGGAAGGGGTAGCGGGAGCTTTAAGTTGCAATCAGCAGTTCTTC. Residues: CTSSPSREGVAGALSCNQQFF.

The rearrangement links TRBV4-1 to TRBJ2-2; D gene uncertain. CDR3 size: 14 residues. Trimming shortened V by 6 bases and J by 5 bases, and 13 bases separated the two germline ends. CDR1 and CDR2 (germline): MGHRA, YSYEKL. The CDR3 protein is CASRTYSVTGELFF. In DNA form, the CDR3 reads TGCGCCAGCAGGACTTACAGTGTTACCGGGGAGCTGTTTTTT.

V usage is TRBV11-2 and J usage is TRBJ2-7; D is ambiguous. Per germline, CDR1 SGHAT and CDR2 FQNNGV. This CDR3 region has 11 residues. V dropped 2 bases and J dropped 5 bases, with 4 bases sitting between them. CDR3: CASSLIHEQYF. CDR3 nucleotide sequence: TGTGCCAGCAGCTTAATCCACGAGCAGTACTTC.

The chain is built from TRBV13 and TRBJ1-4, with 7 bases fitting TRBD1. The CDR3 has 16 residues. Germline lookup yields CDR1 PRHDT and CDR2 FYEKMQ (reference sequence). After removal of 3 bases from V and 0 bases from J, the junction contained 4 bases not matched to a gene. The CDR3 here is CASSLRQGPTNEKLFF. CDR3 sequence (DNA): TGTGCCAGCAGCTTGAGACAGGGTCCAACTAATGAAAAACTGTTTTTT.

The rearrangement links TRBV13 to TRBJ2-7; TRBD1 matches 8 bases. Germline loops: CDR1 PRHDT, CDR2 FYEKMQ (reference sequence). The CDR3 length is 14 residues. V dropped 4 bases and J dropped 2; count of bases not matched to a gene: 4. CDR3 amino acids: CASSSGQGPYEQYF. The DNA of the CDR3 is TGTGCCAGCAGCTCAGGACAGGGACCCTACGAGCAGTACTTC.

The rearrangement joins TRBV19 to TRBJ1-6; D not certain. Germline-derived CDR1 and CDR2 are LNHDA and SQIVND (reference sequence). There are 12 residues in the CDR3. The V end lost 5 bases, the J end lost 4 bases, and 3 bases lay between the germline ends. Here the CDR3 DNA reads TGTGCCAGTAGTGAATATAATTCACCCCTCCACTTT. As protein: CASSEYNSPLHF.

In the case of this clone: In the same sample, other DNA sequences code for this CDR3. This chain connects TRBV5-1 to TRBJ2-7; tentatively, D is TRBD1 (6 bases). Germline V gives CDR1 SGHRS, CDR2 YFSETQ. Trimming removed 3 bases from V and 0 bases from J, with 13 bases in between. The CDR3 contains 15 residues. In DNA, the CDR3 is TGCGCCAGCAGCTCGGACAGTTCGCCCTCCTACGAGCAGTACTTC. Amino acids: CASSSDSSPSYEQYF. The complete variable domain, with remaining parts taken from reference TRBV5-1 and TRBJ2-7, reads KAGVTQTPRYLIKTRGQQVTLSCSPISGHRSVSWYQQTPGQGLQFLFEYFSETQRNKGNFPGRFSGRQFSNSRSEMNVSTLELGDSALYLCASSSDSSPSYEQYFGPGTRLTVT.

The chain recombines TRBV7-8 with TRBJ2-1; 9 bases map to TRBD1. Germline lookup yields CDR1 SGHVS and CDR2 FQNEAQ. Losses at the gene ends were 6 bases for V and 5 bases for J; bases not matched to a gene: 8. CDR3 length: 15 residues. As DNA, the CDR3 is TGTGCCAGCAGTCCTACAGGGGGCTTTAACAATGAGCAGTTCTTC. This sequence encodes CASSPTGGFNNEQFF.